The 15 T cell receptor beta chains given below trace back to one sample, sequenced in a study of blood T cell repertoires in COVID-19. Clones were read by immunoSEQ multiplex PCR, and TCRdb kept only the in-frame ones, dropping some. The sample has more than 250,000 clones; around 87% are singletons. Sequenced sample: peripheral blood. These receptors were taken from a man aged 45-65 years with active or convalescent COVID-19.

The V gene is TRBV9, the J gene TRBJ2-1, with TRBD1 matching over 10 bases. Per the germline V gene, CDR1 is SGDLS and CDR2 is YYNGEE. The junction had 6 bases not matched to a gene; V was cut back by 0 bases and J by 9 bases. This CDR3 has 15 residues. CDR3 amino acids: CASSVVGQGEGEQFF. The CDR3 nucleotides read TGTGCCAGCAGCGTAGTAGGACAGGGGGAGGGTGAGCAGTTCTTC. The whole variable domain, filled in from reference TRBV9 and TRBJ2-1, reads DSGVTQTPKHLITATGQRVTLRCSPRSGDLSVYWYQQSLDQGLQFLIQYYNGEERAKGNILERFSAQQFPDLHSELNLSSLELGDSALYFCASSVVGQGEGEQFFGPGTRLTVL.

CDR3 coding DNA: TGTGCCAGCAGCTTAGGGCATTCACAAGAGACCCAGTACTTC. Translating gives CASSLGHSQETQYF. This chain joins TRBV7-3 and TRBJ2-5, with unresolved D. This CDR3 is built from 14 residues. Trimming removed 2 bases at V and 2 bases at J, with 9 bases between. In germline, CDR1 is SGHTA, CDR2 FQGTGA.

The chain uses TRBV5-6 and TRBJ1-1, with D uncertain. The ends were cut back, 3 bases at V and 1 base at J, with 10 bases in the middle. CDR3 length: 14 amino acids. CDR1 is SGHDT, CDR2 YYEEEE, per germline. CDR3 DNA: TGTGCCAGCAGCTCTGCGAGGGAGAACACTGAAGCTTTCTTT. Protein sequence: CASSSARENTEAFF. Based on the CDR3 plus reference TRBV5-6 and TRBJ1-1, the full variable domain is DAGVTQSPTHLIKTRGQQVTLRCSPKSGHDTVSWYQQALGQGPQFIFQYYEEEERQRGNFPDRFSGHQFPNYSSELNVNALLLGDSALYLCASSSARENTEAFFGQGTRLTVV.

This rearrangement joins TRBV5-6 to TRBJ1-4; 8 nucleotides agree with TRBD1. The CDR3 totals 15 residues. Germline CDR1 and CDR2: SGHDT and YYEEEE. With V trimmed by 1 base and J by 3 bases, 2 bases remained unmatched. Here the CDR3 reads CASSLTTGANEKLFF. Written as DNA, the CDR3 is TGTGCCAGCAGCTTGACGACAGGGGCTAATGAAAAACTGTTTTTT. Based on the CDR3 plus reference TRBV5-6 and TRBJ1-4, the full variable domain is DAGVTQSPTHLIKTRGQQVTLRCSPKSGHDTVSWYQQALGQGPQFIFQYYEEEERQRGNFPDRFSGHQFPNYSSELNVNALLLGDSALYLCASSLTTGANEKLFFGSGTQLSVL.

The genes are TRBV18 and TRBJ2-1; TRBD1 matches 9 bases. Germline V gives CDR1 KGHSH, CDR2 LQKENI. CDR3 length: 18 residues. Trimming took 1 base from V and 5 from J; bases not matched to a gene: 12. CDR3 residues: CASSPQKSGTGIDNEQFF. The CDR3 DNA reads TGTGCCAGCTCACCACAGAAATCCGGGACAGGGATTGACAATGAGCAGTTCTTC.

This chain joins TRBV2 and TRBJ1-2; the match to TRBD1 covers 8 bases. This CDR3 is built from 13 residues. Germline V gene lookup returns CDR1 SNHLY and CDR2 FYNNEI. With V trimmed by 6 bases and J by 3 bases, 3 bases remained unmatched. The CDR3 sequence: CASREGQDYGYTF. The CDR3, as DNA: TGTGCCAGCAGGGAGGGACAGGACTATGGCTACACCTTC.

This chain links TRBV6-2 or TRBV6-3 with TRBJ2-3; 8 bases match TRBD2. V trimming: 6 bases; J trimming: 6 bases; junction bases outside the gene matches: 14. The CDR3 covers 16 residues. Germline CDR1 MNHEY, CDR2 SVGEGT. The CDR3, as DNA: TGTGCCAGCAGCCAGAGGGGCCTTAGCGGGGTTGATACGCAGTATTTT. This encodes CASSQRGLSGVDTQYF.

This sequence joins TRBV2 and TRBJ1-1; weak D call: TRBD1 (5 bases). CDR3 length: 12 amino acids. From germline, CDR1 is SNHLY and CDR2 FYNNEI. V lost 4 bases to trimming and J lost 11 bases, with 14 bases between them. This CDR3 is CASSGRGLWAFF. The CDR3 nucleotides read TGTGCCAGCAGTGGCCGGGGGTTGTGGGCTTTCTTT. Complete variable domain (other parts from reference TRBV2 and TRBJ1-1): EPEVTQTPSHQVTQMGQEVILRCVPISNHLYFYWYRQILGQKVEFLVSFYNNEISEKSEIFDDQFSVERPDGSNFTLKIRSTKLEDSAMYFCASSGRGLWAFFGQGTRLTVV.

The J gene is TRBJ2-7, the V gene TRBV28; unclear D gene. Germline CDR1 and CDR2: MDHEN and SYDVKM. The V and J ends lost 7 bases and 6 bases respectively, with 16 bases between them. The CDR3 consists of 13 residues. CDR3 nucleotides: TGTGCCAGCACTTGGGCCCTCTTGGGCGAGCAGTACTTC. Residues: CASTWALLGEQYF.

The gene calls are TRBV3-1 (or the pseudogene TRBV3-2) and TRBJ2-3, with D unresolved. CDR1 and CDR2 (germline): LGHDT, YNNKEL (reference sequence). Deletions cut 4 bases from V and 5 bases from J, with 16 bases between. The CDR3 length is 15 residues. CDR3 amino acids: CASSLRQTFLDTQYF. DNA for the CDR3: TGTGCCAGCAGCCTCCGACAAACATTCCTAGATACGCAGTATTTT.

V usage is TRBV19 and J usage is TRBJ1-2, with D hard to call. This CDR3 comprises 13 residues. Per the germline V gene, CDR1 is LNHDA and CDR2 is SQIVND (reference sequence). V lost 5 bases to trimming and J lost 8 bases, with 15 bases between them. CDR3 DNA: TGTGCCAGTAGTCTGCGGGGATCCTGGGGCTACACCTTC. This sequence encodes CASSLRGSWGYTF. Complete variable domain (other parts from reference TRBV19 and TRBJ1-2): DGGITQSPKYLFRKEGQNVTLSCEQNLNHDAMYWYRQDPGQGLRLIYYSQIVNDFQKGDIAEGYSVSREKKESFPLTVTSAQKNPTAFYLCASSLRGSWGYTFGSGTRLTVV.

This clone came up a few times. The sample has other DNA sequences that encode this CDR3 too. CDR3 nucleotide sequence: TGCGCCAGCAGCCAAGATCCCGGGGGTTCCTATGGCTACACCTTC. Translating it yields CASSQDPGGSYGYTF. The V and J genes are TRBV4-1 and TRBJ1-2; possibly TRBD1 for D (5 bases). The length of the CDR3 is 15 residues. V shed 0 bases and J shed 4 bases, with 12 bases lying between them. The germline V gene encodes CDR1 MGHRA and CDR2 YSYEKL.

This clone has more than one count but fewer than ten. V gene TRBV19 combines with J gene TRBJ1-3; D not certain. The V gene lost 10 bases and the J gene lost 0 bases, with 13 bases spanning the gap. The CDR3 totals 14 residues. CDR1 and CDR2 (germline): LNHDA, SQIVND (reference sequence). CDR3 in amino acids: CATKSGSSGNTIYF. Here the CDR3 DNA reads TGTGCCACGAAAAGCGGCTCCTCTGGAAACACCATATATTTT. The complete variable domain, with remaining parts taken from reference TRBV19 and TRBJ1-3, reads DGGITQSPKYLFRKEGQNVTLSCEQNLNHDAMYWYRQDPGQGLRLIYYSQIVNDFQKGDIAEGYSVSREKKESFPLTVTSAQKNPTAFYLCATKSGSSGNTIYFGEGSWLTVV.

The V and J genes are TRBV18 and TRBJ2-1; 7 bases are shared with TRBD2. This CDR3 comprises 15 residues. Germline assignment: CDR1 KGHSH and CDR2 LQKENI. With V trimmed by 3 bases and J by 5 bases, 7 bases remained unmatched. The CDR3: CASSPSLAVDNEQFF. In DNA, the CDR3 is TGTGCCAGCTCACCCTCCCTAGCGGTAGACAATGAGCAGTTCTTC. Full variable domain (outside the CDR3, taken from reference TRBV18 and TRBJ2-1): NAGVMQNPRHLVRRRGQEARLRCSPMKGHSHVYWYRQLPEEGLKFMVYLQKENIIDESGMPKERFSAEFPKEGPSILRIQQVVRGDSAAYFCASSPSLAVDNEQFFGPGTRLTVL.

V gene TRBV29-1 combines with J gene TRBJ2-3, with 10 bases identical to TRBD2. Germline CDR1 and CDR2: SQVTM and ANQGSEA. The CDR3 totals 13 residues. V lost 5 bases and J lost 4; bases outside the gene matches: 3. The CDR3 protein is CSVRAGGSDTQYF. The CDR3 bases are TGCAGCGTTCGAGCGGGAGGGTCAGATACGCAGTATTTT.